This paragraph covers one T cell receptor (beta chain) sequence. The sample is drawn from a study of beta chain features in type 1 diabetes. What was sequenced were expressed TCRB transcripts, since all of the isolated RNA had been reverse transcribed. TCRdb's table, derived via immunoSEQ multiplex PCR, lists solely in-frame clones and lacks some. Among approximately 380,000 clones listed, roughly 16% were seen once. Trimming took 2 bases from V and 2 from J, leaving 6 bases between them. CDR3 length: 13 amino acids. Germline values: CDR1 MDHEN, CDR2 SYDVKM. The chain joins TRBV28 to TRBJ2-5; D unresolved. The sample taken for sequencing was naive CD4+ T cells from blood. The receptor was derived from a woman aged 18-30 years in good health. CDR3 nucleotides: TGTGCCAGCAGTTTAGGCAGGCAAGAGACCCAGTACTTC. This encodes CASSLGRQETQYF.